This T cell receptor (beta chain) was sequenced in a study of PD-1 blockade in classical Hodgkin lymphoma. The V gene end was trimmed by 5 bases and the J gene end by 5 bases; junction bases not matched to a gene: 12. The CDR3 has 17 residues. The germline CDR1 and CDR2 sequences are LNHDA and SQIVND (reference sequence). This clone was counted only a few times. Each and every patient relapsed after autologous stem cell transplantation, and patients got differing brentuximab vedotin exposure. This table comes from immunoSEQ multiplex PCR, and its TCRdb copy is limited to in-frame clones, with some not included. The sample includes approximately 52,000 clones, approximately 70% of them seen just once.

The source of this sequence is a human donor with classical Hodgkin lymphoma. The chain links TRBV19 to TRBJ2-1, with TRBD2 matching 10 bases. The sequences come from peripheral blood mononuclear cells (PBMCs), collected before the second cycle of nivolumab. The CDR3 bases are TGTGCCAGTAGTCCCCGTGGGCTAGCGGGGGCTGACAATGAGCAGTTCTTC. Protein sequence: CASSPRGLAGADNEQFF.